The 7 T cell receptor delta chains below were found in one sample sequenced in a study of γδ T cells in repeated Plasmodium falciparum infection (dated by TCRdb to about 2021). For bulk TCR repertoire analysis, Vgamma9/Vdelta2+ and Vdelta2-negative gammadelta T cell populations were flow-sorted out of peripheral blood mononuclear cells. Library preparation used multiplex PCR. The instrument was an Illumina MiSeq. The public reads were reprocessed by TCRdb using CATT, and rows of matching DNA were later combined. The sample table contains roughly 90,000 delta-chain clones; only one count was recorded for approximately 1.4% of them. Around 8.1% of the sample belongs to the ten largest clones. The specimen was gamma-delta T cells from blood. The origin of the receptors is a pool of human donors (malaria-infected and uninfected, not separated).

This clone was counted a few times. Translating this DNA gives a protein that differs at residue 11 from the TCRdb one, which belongs to a much larger clone; a read error is likely, and the protein shown is this translation. The chain's CDR3 is CACDTVGASYADKLIF. As DNA, the CDR3 is TGTGCCTGTGATACCGTGGGGGCCTCGTACGCCGATAAACTCATCTTT. The J gene is TRDJ1, the V gene TRDV2, with D perhaps TRDD3 (6 bases). V dropped 4 bases and J dropped 3 bases, with 20 bases sitting between them. This CDR3 has 16 residues. Per the germline V gene, CDR1 is GEAIGNYY and CDR2 is EKD.

Only a few counts were recorded for this clone. The protein that TCRdb holds for this DNA derives from a much larger clone and differs from the translated DNA at residue 11, which likely indicates a read error; the protein shown here is translated from the DNA. The chain couples TRDV2 to TRDJ1; 9 nucleotides match TRDD3. There are 14 residues in the CDR3. Germline-derived CDR1 and CDR2 are GEAIGNYY and EKD. The CDR3 sequence: CACDPWGIPDELIF. CDR3 nucleotides: TGTGCCTGTGACCCCTGGGGGATCCCCGATGAACTCATCTTT.

This clone was observed many times. Other DNA sequences from this sample encode an identical CDR3 as well. The J gene is TRDJ4, the V gene TRDV1; TRDD3 matches at 9 bases. The CDR3 loop spans 22 amino acids. The germline CDR1 and CDR2 sequences are TSWWSYY and QGS. V lost 1 base and J lost 0; bases outside the gene matches: 24. The CDR3 DNA follows: TGTGCTCTTGGGGAACCATCCCATGGCCTACGTACCTGGGGGATCCCAACCAGACCCCTGATCTTT. It is translated as CALGEPSHGLRTWGIPTRPLIF.

In its sample, this clone ranks as medium-sized. Other DNA sequences from this sample encode an identical CDR3 as well. The rearrangement joins TRDV2 to TRDJ1; 10 nucleotides match TRDD3. Germline-derived CDR1 and CDR2 are GEAIGNYY and EKD. Losses at the gene ends were 3 bases for V and 7 bases for J; bases not matched to a gene: 7. This CDR3 spans 14 amino acids. CDR3 sequence (DNA): TGTGCCTGTGACGAACTGGGGGATTCGAGTAAACTCATCTTT. This gives the protein CACDELGDSSKLIF.

In its sample, this clone was seen a few times. A far larger clone differs by one base, so this is likely a read error. The sample contains more than one DNA sequence encoding this CDR3. The J gene is TRDJ1, the V gene TRDV1; TRDD3 matches at 11 bases. TCRdb lists no J gene, so it was determined here by aligning the DNA to germline. From germline, CDR1 is TSWWSYY and CDR2 QGS. The CDR3 length is 25 residues. This CDR3 reads CALGAGPTYFSWGIRLRSYTDKLIF. The DNA for the CDR3 is TGTGCCCTTGGGGCCGGCCCTACTTACTTCTCATGGGGGATACGCCTGAGATCGTACACCGATAAACTCATCTTT.

Concerning this clone itself: The protein given by TCRdb reflects a much larger clone and differs at residue 17 from this DNA's translation, likely from a read error; the protein shown is the DNA's translation. No J gene was called, and the V gene is TRDV2; TRDD3 is the table's D call and was not checked against the DNA. Germline values: CDR1 GEAIGNYY, CDR2 EKD. The CDR3 covers 19 residues. The CDR3 nucleotides read TGTGCCTGTGTCCCCGTACTGGGGGATACGGGCTGGGACACCCGACAGATATTTTTC. It is translated as CACVPVLGDTGWDTRQIFF.

The table lists this clone with a few counts. TCRdb records a much larger clone's protein for this DNA, with a difference at residue 19 that likely arises from a read error; the protein given is the translation of the DNA. With the J gene uncalled, the V gene is TRDV1; the D segment call TRDD3 is taken from the table without a DNA check. The CDR3 consists of 21 residues. Germline V lookup: CDR1 TSWWSYY, CDR2 QGS. Here the CDR3 reads CALGELVLPKGGVFYTDKPIF. For the CDR3, the DNA is TGTGCTCTTGGGGAACTCGTTTTACCCAAGGGGGGAGTTTTCTACACCGATAAACCCATCTTT.